This T cell receptor (beta chain) was sequenced during a study of Tregs in tolerant kidney transplant recipients. FACS sorting followed a 6-day coculture of CFSE-labeled recipient PBMCs with irradiated graft donor PBMCs. V dropped 0 bases and J dropped 10 bases, with 19 bases sitting between them. Germline CDR1 SGHAT, CDR2 FQNNGV. The CDR3 consists of 16 residues. The count of this clone is one. Its antigen is unknown. The data were produced by immunoSEQ multiplex PCR, yet TCRdb's version contains in-frame clones alone and is incomplete. This sample has under 20,000 clones; around 53% occur once, and the top ten carry approximately 3%.

This receptor was taken from a human patient who received a combined kidney and bone marrow transplant. This specimen was CD4+ T cells from blood cultured with allogeneic cells, taken before the transplant. V usage is TRBV11-2 and J usage is TRBJ2-4, with D possibly being TRBD1 (6 bases). CDR3 protein: CASSLEFRTGWEIQYF. CDR3 nucleotides: TGTGCCAGCAGCTTAGAGTTTCGCACAGGGTGGGAGATTCAGTACTTC.